The present entry profiles one T cell receptor beta chain with its context. V gave up 3 bases and J gave up 0 bases, with 9 bases separating them. Germline CDR1 LGHDT, CDR2 YNNKEL (reference sequence). This CDR3 has 15 residues. This sample was taken from a study of blood T cell repertoires in COVID-19. On the study more broadly: The United States, Italy and Spain were the sources of the acute and convalescent COVID-19 samples. The analysed material was cDNA or gDNA that came from T cells, B-cell-depleted T cells, or PBMCs.

Authors' data handling: Scientists estimated how many nucleated cells there were by amplifying reference gene primers. The method was immunoSEQ multiplex PCR; TCRdb's version includes in-frame clones alone and lacks a portion of them. The V and J calls and the clone size are those of that table, but D and trimming were determined from the DNA. This sample carries roughly 160,000 clones, about nine tenths of them seen once, and the ten largest clones take around 4.8%. Followed over time, Seattle patients had been enrolled while infection was active. The chain is built from TRBV3-1 (or the pseudogene TRBV3-2) and TRBJ2-1, with D perhaps matching TRBD1 (6 bases). This clonotype was sampled from a man in his late teens or twenties with COVID-19, enrolled during active disease. Sequencing used peripheral blood. The CDR3 reads CASSQETGSYNEQFF. Here the CDR3 DNA reads TGTGCCAGCAGCCAGGAGACAGGCTCCTACAATGAGCAGTTCTTC.